The present T cell receptor beta chain was sequenced within a study of T cells after yellow fever vaccination. Study-level findings and limits: Abundant clonotypes from the bulk population could get into FACS-sorted repertoires as contaminants. The secondary T-cell response peaked on day 5, not day 15, but was weaker.

Between the trimmed V and J ends, which lost 0 bases and 4 bases, there was a span of 12 bases. Germline CDR1 is KGHDR and CDR2 is SFDVKD. The CDR3 spans 15 residues. One entry per CDR3 protein results from TCRdb running MiXCR on the 5' RACE reads. The sample carries around 330,000 distinct CDR3 sequences, 3.6% recorded once. Worth noting for this clonotype: Antigen specificity is unknown.

The sequence was obtained from a man younger than 35 who received the YFV17D yellow fever vaccine. V is TRBV24-1 and J is TRBJ2-7; D is perhaps TRBD1 (5 bases). Sequenced material: PBMCs, taken on the day of the yellow fever booster vaccination. In DNA form, the CDR3 reads TGTGCCACCAGTGATTTGACCAGGGTGCTATACGAGCAGTACTTC. It encodes CATSDLTRVLYEQYF.